A selection of T cell receptor beta chains follows, all from one sample in a study of blood T cells in healthy people across ages. TCRdb recomputed calls from the 5' RACE reads with MiXCR, one row per CDR3 protein. The sample lists 980,000 or so distinct CDR3 sequences, roughly 43% occurring once. The source material was blood. These receptors were collected from a man in his thirties or forties in good health. Each CDR3 is given with its conserved first and last residue. D genes are given only for firm matches. Some rows mark clone size as missing; the rest say once, few, many or name a class of expanded clone.

j_call cdr3_length d_call v_call clone_size cdr3_aa cdr3_nt
TRBJ2-5 16 TRBD2 TRBV20-1 . CSARTGTSSYQETQYF TGCAGTGCTAGAACAGGGACTAGCAGTTACCAAGAGACCCAGTACTTC
TRBJ1-2 16 . TRBV4-2 . CASSQDQVRGGYGYTF TGTGCCAGCAGCCAAGATCAAGTCCGGGGAGGATATGGCTACACCTTC
TRBJ2-7 14 TRBD1 TRBV7-2 . CASTLGTGPYEQYF TGTGCCAGCACACTCGGGACAGGCCCCTACGAGCAGTACTTC
TRBJ1-4 16 TRBD1 TRBV27 . CASSSRNRGLNEKLFF TGTGCCAGCAGTTCTCGAAACAGGGGACTAAATGAAAAACTGTTTTTT
TRBJ2-1 13 . TRBV20-1 . CSRGGSSYNEQFF TGCAGTCGAGGAGGGAGCTCCTACAATGAGCAGTTCTTC
TRBJ2-1 15 . TRBV6-1 . CASSDEDGAYNEQFF TGTGCCAGCAGTGACGAGGACGGCGCCTACAATGAGCAGTTCTTC
TRBJ1-1 14 . TRBV5-1 . CASSDRGAYTEAFF TGCGCCAGCAGCGACCGGGGGGCGTACACTGAAGCTTTCTTT
TRBJ2-7 15 TRBD1 TRBV19 . CASSNPGQGIYEQYF TGTGCCAGTAGTAATCCGGGACAGGGGATCTACGAGCAGTACTTC
TRBJ1-5 15 . TRBV7-2 . CASSLEVGERQPQHF TGTGCCAGCAGCTTAGAGGTGGGGGAGCGACAGCCCCAGCATTTT
TRBJ1-5 16 . TRBV4-2 . CASSQDLFGDYQPQHF TGTGCCAGCAGCCAAGATCTTTTCGGGGACTATCAGCCCCAGCATTTT
TRBJ1-1 11 . TRBV12-3/TRBV12-4 few CASSSAYVAFF TGTGCCAGCAGTTCGGCTTACGTGGCTTTCTTT
TRBJ1-3 15 TRBD1 TRBV3-1 . CASSHEGAAGNTIYF TGTGCCAGCAGCCATGAGGGGGCTGCGGGAAACACCATATATTTT
TRBJ2-3 15 TRBD2 TRBV6-1 . CASSQLAGNTDTQYF TGTGCCAGCAGTCAATTAGCGGGTAACACAGATACGCAGTATTTT
TRBJ2-5 16 . TRBV7-9 . CASSLDRDPARETQYF TGTGCCAGCAGCTTAGACCGGGACCCAGCCCGAGAGACCCAGTACTTC
TRBJ2-7 15 TRBD2 TRBV9 . CASSVGGGVISEQYF TGTGCCAGCAGCGTAGGCGGGGGGGTGATTAGCGAGCAGTACTTC
TRBJ1-5 14 . TRBV21-1 . CASSKGDYNQPQHF TGTGCCAGCAGCAAAGGCGACTACAATCAGCCCCAGCATTTT
TRBJ2-5 14 TRBD1 TRBV6-6 . CASSGQAAIGDQYF TGTGCCAGCAGCGGACAGGCGGCGATTGGGGACCAGTACTTC
TRBJ1-2 16 . TRBV4-1 . CASSQGTRTGLGGYTF TGCGCCAGCAGCCAGGGGACCCGTACAGGTCTGGGGGGCTACACCTTC
TRBJ2-2 14 . TRBV3-1 . CASSQGGTTGELFF TGTGCCAGCAGCCAAGGGGGGACCACCGGGGAGCTGTTTTTT
TRBJ2-3 16 TRBD2 TRBV7-8 few CASSPGLAAGTDTQYF TGTGCCAGCAGCCCAGGACTAGCGGCTGGCACAGATACGCAGTATTTT
TRBJ2-3 17 TRBD2 TRBV27 once CASSSWTSGGQTDTQYF TGTGCCAGCAGTTCCTGGACTAGCGGGGGGCAGACAGATACGCAGTATTTT
TRBJ2-3 15 . TRBV20-1 . CSAPPARTSLDTQYF TGCAGTGCGCCTCCCGCCCGTACTAGCCTCGATACGCAGTATTTT
TRBJ2-1 16 TRBD2 TRBV11-2 many CASSLYGTSGVNEQFF TGTGCCAGCAGCTTATATGGGACTAGCGGGGTCAATGAGCAGTTCTTC
TRBJ2-3 14 . TRBV11-1 . CASSRETTTDTQYF TGTGCCAGCAGCCGCGAAACGACGACAGATACGCAGTATTTT
TRBJ2-1 14 . TRBV5-1 few CASSLDSARGEQFF TGCGCCAGCAGCTTGGATTCGGCGAGAGGTGAGCAGTTCTTC